This record looks at one T cell receptor beta chain sequence and its context. Germline V gene sequence: CDR1 LNHNV, CDR2 YYDKDF (reference sequence). CDR3 length: 15 amino acids. V lost 3 bases and J lost 1, with 12 bases in between. These data are taken from a study of shared clonotypes between healthy human individuals. The data were produced by immunoSEQ multiplex PCR, yet TCRdb's version contains in-frame clones alone and is incomplete. The sample lists millions of clones; 85% to 95% were seen once. Material for sequencing was naive CD4+ T cells sorted from blood. Subset indicated: CD45RA+ positively selected. The sequence derives from a man aged 18 to 29 in good health. The V gene is TRBV15, the J gene TRBJ1-1; D is uncertain. The CDR3 loop is CATSRGYGPNTEAFF. The CDR3 DNA is TGTGCCACCAGCAGGGGGTACGGTCCGAACACTGAAGCTTTCTTT.